The 26 T cell receptor beta chains reported below all come from one sample, sequenced in a study of cytomegalovirus exposure and HLA in healthy donors. Here immunoSEQ multiplex PCR was the method, and the copy in TCRdb shows in-frame clones only, minus some. The table lists about 220,000 clones, around 90% of them singletons. Sequencing input: PBMCs. Receptors originate from a woman between 18 and 29 years old in good health and CMV-seronegative.

The chain uses TRBV5-4 and TRBJ1-3; 8 positions match TRBD1. V lost 5 bases and J lost 0; bases outside the gene matches: 13. The germline V gene encodes CDR1 SGHNT and CDR2 YYREEE (reference sequence). The CDR3 has 18 residues. CDR3 sequence (DNA): TGTGCCAGCAGTTCCGGGACAGGTTCCTTTCTCTCTGGAAACACCATATATTTT. Its protein product is CASSSGTGSFLSGNTIYF.

This clone appeared a few times. The V call is TRBV14, the J call TRBJ2-2, with 7 bases that match TRBD2. The V segment lost 4 bases and the J segment 7 bases; nucleotides outside the gene matches: 6. The germline gives CDR1 SGHDN, CDR2 FVKESK. The CDR3 is 14 amino acids. The CDR3 DNA reads TGTGCCAGCAGCCGACTAGCAAGCAACGGGGAGCTGTTTTTT. Translated: CASSRLASNGELFF.

As regards this clone: One end of the junction does not line up with germline, which may come from a read error. CDR3 coding DNA: TGTGCTAGCAGCTTAGAAGTCGGGAGTCGCAATGAGCAGTTCTTC. Translated, it gives CASSLEVGSRNEQFF. The V call is TRBV7-7, the J call TRBJ2-1, with D perhaps matching TRBD2 (6 bases). The CDR3 is made up of 15 amino acids. Germline V gene lookup returns CDR1 SSHAT and CDR2 FNYEAQ (reference sequence).

The gene calls are TRBV19 and TRBJ2-1; D uncertain. Trimming removed 4 bases from V and 10 bases from J, with 8 bases in between. Germline assignment: CDR1 LNHDA and CDR2 SQIVND (reference sequence). The CDR3 covers 11 residues. DNA for the CDR3: TGTGCCAGTAGTACTTCCGGGGAGCAGTTCTTC. Amino acids: CASSTSGEQFF. Full variable domain (rest looked up from reference TRBV19 and TRBJ2-1): DGGITQSPKYLFRKEGQNVTLSCEQNLNHDAMYWYRQDPGQGLRLIYYSQIVNDFQKGDIAEGYSVSREKKESFPLTVTSAQKNPTAFYLCASSTSGEQFFGPGTRLTVL.

The sample holds one count of this clone. The CDR3 protein is CASSLGQGWNEQFF. The CDR3 DNA reads TGTGCCAGTAGCCTTGGACAGGGTTGGAATGAGCAGTTCTTC. The chain has TRBV28 and TRBJ2-1, with 8 bases fitting TRBD1. Germline trimming cut 9 bases from V and 7 bases from J; bases unmatched to any gene: 11. Germline V gene data show CDR1 as MDHEN and CDR2 as SYDVKM. This CDR3 is built from 14 residues.

The genes are TRBV11-3 and TRBJ2-7, with TRBD2 matching over 11 bases. The V and J ends lost 6 bases and 0 bases, in that order; junction bases with no gene match: 10. The CDR3 totals 17 residues. Germline V gene data show CDR1 as SGHNT and CDR2 as YENEEA. CDR3 residues: CASRQLAGVGPSYEQYF. CDR3 nucleotides: TGTGCCAGCAGACAACTAGCGGGAGTGGGTCCCTCCTACGAGCAGTACTTC. The entire variable domain, with the rest obtained from reference TRBV11-3 and TRBJ2-7, is as follows: EAGVVQSPRYKIIEKKQPVAFWCNPISGHNTLYWYLQNLGQGPELLIRYENEEAVDDSQLPKDRFSAERLKGVDSTLKIQPAELGDSAVYLCASRQLAGVGPSYEQYFGPGTRLTVT.

The V call is TRBV18, the J call TRBJ1-1, with D perhaps TRBD1 (5 bases). CDR1 is KGHSH and CDR2 is LQKENI in the germline V gene. The CDR3 runs 14 residues. V shed 2 bases and J shed 4 bases, with 11 bases lying between them. Here the CDR3 DNA reads TGTGCCAGCTCACCAGCCGGGGGTGCCACTGAAGCTTTCTTT. Protein: CASSPAGGATEAFF. The complete variable domain, with remaining parts taken from reference TRBV18 and TRBJ1-1, reads NAGVMQNPRHLVRRRGQEARLRCSPMKGHSHVYWYRQLPEEGLKFMVYLQKENIIDESGMPKERFSAEFPKEGPSILRIQQVVRGDSAAYFCASSPAGGATEAFFGQGTRLTVV.

The chain combines TRBV5-4 with TRBJ2-1; perhaps TRBD2 as D (6 bases). V lost 4 bases to trimming and J lost 1 base, with 18 bases between them. Per germline, CDR1 SGHNT and CDR2 YYREEE (reference sequence). The CDR3 has 17 amino acids. CDR3 nucleotides: TGTGCCAGCAGCACTCAGGGTCGGCGGGATTCCTACAATGAGCAGTTCTTC. Its translation: CASSTQGRRDSYNEQFF.

The rearrangement links TRBV4-1 to TRBJ1-2; D gene ambiguous. V was pared by 1 base and J by 6 bases, with 18 bases between. There are 16 residues in the CDR3. From germline, CDR1 is MGHRA and CDR2 YSYEKL. CDR3 in DNA: TGCGCCAGCAGCCAAGGTCAACCGGCGATCAGGCATGGCTACACCTTC. Translating gives CASSQGQPAIRHGYTF.

The rearrangement uses TRBV11-2 and TRBJ2-5, with D unresolved. Germline loops: CDR1 SGHAT, CDR2 FQNNGV. CDR3 size: 15 residues. Trimming removed 0 bases from V and 4 bases from J, with 12 bases in between. CDR3 coding DNA: TGTGCCAGCAGCTTAGATGGTGGGCAGTTAGAGACCCAGTACTTC. Its protein is CASSLDGGQLETQYF.

CDR3 sequence: CASSKLPGGYGYTF. Here the CDR3 DNA reads TGTGCCAGTAGTAAACTGCCCGGGGGGTATGGCTACACCTTC. The chain employs TRBV19 and TRBJ1-2; perhaps TRBD1 as D (5 bases). From germline, CDR1 is LNHDA and CDR2 SQIVND (reference sequence). Trimming removed 4 bases at V and 5 bases at J, with 14 bases between. The CDR3 extends over 14 amino acids.

This clone appeared once. This chain uses TRBV2 with TRBJ2-1; TRBD2 matches at 10 bases. Germline values: CDR1 SNHLY, CDR2 FYNNEI. The trim removed 6 bases at V and 3 bases at J, leaving 8 bases unmatched. The CDR3 sequence is 16 residues long. The CDR3 protein is CASRSPGTSVYNEQFF. CDR3 bases: TGTGCCAGCAGGAGTCCCGGGACTAGCGTCTACAATGAGCAGTTCTTC. The variable domain in full, with the rest retrieved from reference TRBV2 and TRBJ2-1, is EPEVTQTPSHQVTQMGQEVILRCVPISNHLYFYWYRQILGQKVEFLVSFYNNEISEKSEIFDDQFSVERPDGSNFTLKIRSTKLEDSAMYFCASRSPGTSVYNEQFFGPGTRLTVL.

The DNA of the CDR3 is TGTGCCAGCAGACGTGCCAGCGGGAGGGCCTACGAGCAGTACTTC. This translates into CASRRASGRAYEQYF. The chain combines TRBV27 with TRBJ2-7, with TRBD2 identical over 10 bases. CDR3 length: 15 amino acids. Trimming cost V 6 bases and J 2 bases; bases outside gene matches: 7. CDR1 MNHEY and CDR2 SMNVEV come from the germline V gene (reference sequence).

The chain has TRBV6-6 and TRBJ2-7; TRBD1 is a possible D gene (6 bases). The CDR3 totals 14 residues. Trimming stripped 0 bases from V and 6 bases from J, with 12 bases between. Germline lookup yields CDR1 MNHNY and CDR2 SVGAGI (reference sequence). The CDR3 reads CASSYSQGSGEQYF. The CDR3 region has the DNA TGTGCCAGCAGTTACTCGCAGGGGTCGGGCGAGCAGTACTTC.

The rearrangement links TRBV28 to TRBJ1-5; 8 bases match TRBD1. CDR1 is MDHEN and CDR2 is SYDVKM in the germline V gene. The CDR3 runs to 15 residues. V lost 5 bases to trimming and J lost 2 bases; unmatched junction nucleotides: 5. CDR3 residues: CASSLLTGGNQPQHF. CDR3 in DNA: TGTGCCAGCAGTCTCCTGACAGGGGGCAATCAGCCCCAGCATTTT.

The chain combines TRBV28 with TRBJ2-3, with 8 bases aligning to TRBD2. Trimming removed 2 bases from V and 2 bases from J; junction bases left unmatched: 6. Germline V gene lookup returns CDR1 MDHEN and CDR2 SYDVKM. The CDR3 loop spans 16 amino acids. CDR3 loop: CASSLRLAGFTDTQYF. For the CDR3, the DNA is TGTGCCAGCAGTTTACGATTAGCGGGATTCACAGATACGCAGTATTTT.

This sequence joins TRBV27 and TRBJ1-2; 11 positions match TRBD1. After removal of 6 bases from V and 4 bases from J, the junction contained 13 bases not matched to a gene. CDR1 and CDR2 from the germline V gene are MNHEY and SMNVEV (reference sequence). This CDR3 comprises 17 residues. The DNA for the CDR3 is TGTGCCAGCAGCCACTACGGACAGGGGGCGTGGAGCTATGGCTACACCTTC. This translates into CASSHYGQGAWSYGYTF.

The chain links TRBV7-9 to TRBJ2-3; 10 bases line up with TRBD2. V lost 4 bases, J lost 4 bases, and 8 bases stayed unmatched. From germline, CDR1 is SEHNR and CDR2 FQNEAQ (reference sequence). This CDR3 spans 16 amino acids. CDR3 coding DNA: TGTGCCAGCAGCTCCACTAGCGGGATCCGAGCAGATACGCAGTATTTT. Translated, it gives CASSSTSGIRADTQYF.

This clone was seen a few times. One base away lies a much larger clone, so this may be a sequencing read error. Different DNA sequences within this sample yield the same CDR3. The V and J genes are TRBV18 and TRBJ2-2; D perhaps matches TRBD2 (5 bases). The CDR3 is made up of 14 amino acids. Germline V gene data show CDR1 as KGHSH and CDR2 as LQKENI. The V gene lost 2 bases and the J gene lost 1 base, with 5 bases spanning the gap. CDR3 protein: CASSPGLNTGELFF. As DNA, the CDR3 is TGTGCCAGCTCACCAGGACTGAACACCGGGGAGCTGTTTTTT. The full variable domain, with the rest looked up from reference TRBV18 and TRBJ2-2, is NAGVMQNPRHLVRRRGQEARLRCSPMKGHSHVYWYRQLPEEGLKFMVYLQKENIIDESGMPKERFSAEFPKEGPSILRIQQVVRGDSAAYFCASSPGLNTGELFFGEGSRLTVL.

In its sample, this clone was seen once. The rearrangement links TRBV30 to TRBJ2-5; D possibly corresponds to TRBD2 (5 bases). The ends were cut back, 4 bases at V and 1 base at J, with 10 bases in the middle. Germline CDR1 GTSNPN, CDR2 SVGIG (reference sequence). This CDR3 is 13 amino acids long. CDR3 nucleotides: TGTGCCTGGAATCAGCGGCGCCAAGAGACCCAGTACTTC. It translates to CAWNQRRQETQYF.

The chain employs TRBV4-1 and TRBJ2-5; 7 bases line up with TRBD1. Trimming removed 0 bases from V and 2 bases from J; junction bases left unmatched: 3. CDR3 length: 15 residues. Germline-derived CDR1 and CDR2 are MGHRA and YSYEKL. CDR3 coding DNA: TGCGCCAGCAGCCAAGACCCCAGGGGGCAAGAGACCCAGTACTTC. Translated: CASSQDPRGQETQYF.

V gene TRBV5-1 combines with J gene TRBJ1-2; 7 bases fit TRBD1. The CDR3 contains 15 residues. V gave up 0 bases and J gave up 8 bases; unmatched junction bases: 10. Per germline, CDR1 SGHRS and CDR2 YFSETQ. CDR3 amino acids: CASSLGPTGDGGYTF. The CDR3 coding sequence is TGCGCCAGCAGCTTGGGGCCTACAGGGGATGGAGGCTACACCTTC.

The rearrangement links TRBV19 to TRBJ2-7; the D gene is possibly TRBD1 (6 bases). This CDR3 region has 13 residues. Germline values: CDR1 LNHDA, CDR2 SQIVND (reference sequence). V gave up 8 bases and J gave up 5 bases, with 16 bases separating them. The CDR3 loop reads CASQPQGLNEQYF. The CDR3 DNA is TGTGCCAGTCAGCCCCAGGGGTTGAACGAGCAGTACTTC.

The chain combines TRBV2 with TRBJ2-7; 8 nucleotides line up with TRBD2. CDR1 is SNHLY and CDR2 is FYNNEI in the germline V gene. The J segment lost 0 bases and the V segment lost 7 bases, leaving 14 bases of the junction unmatched. The CDR3 spans 17 residues. The CDR3 DNA is TGTGCCAGCACCAGCCAACTTAGCGGGACGTTCTCCTACGAGCAGTACTTC. This codes for CASTSQLSGTFSYEQYF.

V and J are TRBV15 and TRBJ1-4; 8 bases are shared with TRBD1. Trimming cost V 5 bases and J 7 bases; bases outside gene matches: 9. Per the germline V gene, CDR1 is LNHNV and CDR2 is YYDKDF (reference sequence). CDR3 length: 15 residues. In DNA form, the CDR3 reads TGTGCCACCAGCGCCGACTCAGGGGGCCTTGAAAAACTGTTTTTT. This translates into CATSADSGGLEKLFF.

This chain joins TRBV4-1 and TRBJ1-1, with D unclear. CDR3 length equals 14 residues. Germline assignment: CDR1 MGHRA and CDR2 YSYEKL. The V and J ends lost 4 bases and 3 bases respectively, with 12 bases between them. CDR3: CASSLTPEDTEAFF. In DNA, the CDR3 is TGCGCCAGCAGCCTAACTCCCGAGGACACTGAAGCTTTCTTT.